This TCR beta chain was obtained from a study of pediatric ulcerative colitis (dated by TCRdb to the late 2010s). Concerning the study at large: About 7 ulcerative colitis patients had pancolitis and two had left-sided colitis, with histology consistent with ulcerative colitis in all. Nine or ten newly diagnosed, treatment-naive pediatric ulcerative colitis patients and four non-IBD control children each provided paired blood and rectal samples. The Pediatric Ulcerative Colitis Activity Index classified a couple of patients as having mild disease, several as having moderate disease and three as having acute severe colitis.

As to this clone: Its antigen specificity is not known. Base quality data are lacking; no much larger clone is found one base away.

V lost 1 base and J lost 4 bases; the stretch between them is 10 bases long. The CDR3 runs 14 residues from the cysteine to the phenylalanine. The sequence is cut down to CDR3 DNA, 42 bases in frame from base 1. CDR1 SGHTA and CDR2 FQGNSA were looked up in the germline V gene. Beyond this particular receptor, the publication reports: A couple of patients' blood samples yielded substantially fewer templates for technical reasons and were excluded from blood-rectal overlap analysis. Features of the rectal repertoire distinguished controls, mild-moderate colitis patients and acute severe colitis patients, and in acute severe colitis rectal diversity was lower because of clonal expansions. Blood-derived T cells may have been included in the rectal pinch biopsies, particularly in patients with overt colitis. Significantly higher autologous blood-rectal clonal overlap was found in ulcerative colitis patients than in controls, which suggested increased T cell trafficking to inflamed tissue. Because the repertoires came from total lymphocyte DNA, rare subsets such as regulatory T cells may have patterns that are not reflected. A couple of rectal CDR3 clonotypes were detected in all ulcerative colitis patients and were not detected in any of the controls. The healthy control group was small, with only a few individuals.

During colonoscopy, one to two pinch biopsies were obtained from the rectum for research purposes. Ulcerative colitis patients had received no immunosuppressive medication before the diagnostic colonoscopy. Before DNA isolation, rectal biopsies were subjected to proteinase K digestion. The Wizard kit (Promega) was used to extract genomic DNA from both blood and intestinal samples. Rearranged CDR3 beta regions were amplified from genomic DNA with multiplex V and J primers using the immunoSEQ TRB Survey service. Survey-level sequencing depth of up to 500,000 reads per sample was used to keep depth equal across samples. The libraries were purified, combined into pools and sequenced with Illumina technology. As for the authors' bioinformatics: immunoSEQ online tools were used for productive clonality, sample overlap, pairwise scatters, CDR3 beta length, V/D/J gene usage and productiveness. Alongside Shannon and Simpson indices, calculated diversity was computed as the number of unique rearrangements divided by total templates, multiplied by 100. Principal component analysis was performed on Z-score normalized data with the R prcomp function and the ggbiplot package. Morisita's index was used to quantify the clonal overlap between blood and rectum within each subject. The table comes from immuneACCESS by way of TCRdb, which keeps in-frame sequences with V and J called. Part of the clones is missing from these tables; in studies checked, under half for an unresolved V gene and the rest for unknown reasons. D and trimming were read from the DNA, whereas the V and J calls and clone size are those reported in that table. Within this sample are some 24,000 clones, with over 55% of them counted one time only. Around 7.8% of the sample belongs to the ten largest clones.

The TCR was taken from a boy under 18 with severe ulcerative colitis. The receptor chain draws on TRBV7-2 and TRBJ1-2; matching of 5 bases hints at TRBD1 as the D gene. The sequenced material came from gut tissue. The bases read TGTGCCAGCAGCTTAGGAGGGGAGGGCTATGGCTACACCTTC. This gives the protein CASSLGGEGYGYTF.